A single sample gave rise to the 26 T cell receptor beta chains below, sequenced in a study of beta chain features in type 1 diabetes. Study-level findings and limits: All four CD4+ subsets from Type 1 diabetes patients carried moderately but significantly shorter TCRB CDR3s.

No antigens are known for them. Expressed TCRB transcripts were sequenced after all isolated RNA was converted to cDNA. Using immunoSEQ multiplex PCR, the repertoire was profiled, and TCRdb retains in-frame clones only, with some absent. The data hold 250,000 or so clones, with about 14% observed a single time. The sequencing input was naive CD4+ T cells from blood. These receptors all come from a man aged 25-40 years with type 1 diabetes.

This clone has a handful of counts. The rearrangement links TRBV29-1 to TRBJ2-4; weak D call: TRBD2 (7 bases). Germline values: CDR1 SQVTM, CDR2 ANQGSEA. CDR3 length equals 14 residues. Trimming took 5 bases from V and 5 from J, leaving 16 bases between them. Here the CDR3 reads CSVWFPGGQNIQYF. CDR3 sequence (DNA): TGCAGCGTTTGGTTCCCGGGGGGCCAAAACATTCAGTACTTC.

The gene calls are TRBV20-1 and TRBJ2-7; tentative D call: TRBD2 (5 bases). Germline V gene sequence: CDR1 DFQATT, CDR2 SNEGSKA (reference sequence). The CDR3 has 11 amino acids. Trimming cost V 2 bases and J 6 bases, with 8 bases left between them. CDR3 loop: CSARSGGEQYF. The CDR3, as DNA: TGCAGTGCTAGAAGTGGAGGCGAGCAGTACTTC.

The chain recombines TRBV27 with TRBJ2-4; D is possibly TRBD2 (6 bases). From germline, CDR1 is MNHEY and CDR2 SMNVEV (reference sequence). The CDR3 has 15 amino acids. With 5 bases removed from V and 6 bases from J, the gap between germline ends came to 17 bases. The CDR3: CASSQIRDSGNIQYF. The CDR3 region has the DNA TGTGCCAGCAGTCAAATCCGGGACTCTGGAAACATTCAGTACTTC.

This clone was seen more than once but under ten times. This sequence joins TRBV2 and TRBJ1-2; D gene unclear. Trimming took off 0 bases at V and 3 bases at J, with 8 bases between the two ends. The CDR3 loop spans 14 amino acids. Germline loops: CDR1 SNHLY, CDR2 FYNNEI. As DNA, the CDR3 is TGTGCCAGCAGTGAAGCGAGGCAGCACTATGGCTACACCTTC. Translation gives CASSEARQHYGYTF.

The CDR3 is CASSFTQNYGYTF. CDR3 DNA sequence: TGTGCCAGCAGCTTCACACAGAATTATGGCTACACCTTC. The chain recombines TRBV11-2 with TRBJ1-2; no firm D call. V dropped 3 bases and J dropped 5 bases, with 10 bases sitting between them. This CDR3 spans 13 amino acids. Germline V gene data show CDR1 as SGHAT and CDR2 as FQNNGV.

CDR3 in amino acids: CASSLDRGRTNEKLFF. In nucleotides, the CDR3 is TGCGCCAGCAGCTTGGACAGGGGGCGAACTAATGAAAAACTGTTTTTT. The chain employs TRBV5-1 and TRBJ1-4, with TRBD1 matching 9 bases. Germline V lookup: CDR1 SGHRS, CDR2 YFSETQ. The CDR3 spans 16 residues. After removal of 0 bases from V and 1 base from J, the junction contained 1 base not matched to a gene.

This clone has just a few counts. This chain links TRBV9 with TRBJ2-1; D possibly corresponds to TRBD2 (5 bases). This CDR3 region has 18 residues. V was pared by 0 bases and J by 2 bases, with 18 bases between. Per the germline V gene, CDR1 is SGDLS and CDR2 is YYNGEE. CDR3 DNA: TGTGCCAGCAGCGTAGGAGATTGGAGGCTATCGGCCTACAATGAGCAGTTCTTC. It specifies CASSVGDWRLSAYNEQFF.

There are a few counts of this clone. The V and J genes are TRBV21-1 and TRBJ2-5; the table assigns TRBD2, which was not confirmed against the DNA. TRBV21-1 is shown as a pseudogene. The CDR3 totals 15 residues. In DNA, the CDR3 is TGTGCCAGCAGTAGACTAGCGGGAGGGCCAAAGACCCAGTACTTC. Translation: CASSRLAGGPKTQYF.

This clone came up a few times. The genes are TRBV6-5 and TRBJ2-3; possibly TRBD2 for D (5 bases). V lost 0 bases and J 2 bases, leaving 12 bases between the germline ends. The CDR3 covers 16 residues. The germline CDR1 and CDR2 sequences are MNHEY and SVGAGI. CDR3 sequence: CASSYSRADVTDTQYF. CDR3 in DNA: TGTGCCAGCAGTTACTCGAGAGCGGACGTCACAGATACGCAGTATTTT.

There are a few counts of this clone. V and J are TRBV30 and TRBJ2-2; maybe TRBD1 (6 bases). Trimming took off 8 bases at V and 5 bases at J, with 15 bases between the two ends. The germline CDR1 and CDR2 sequences are GTSNPN and SVGIG (reference sequence). This CDR3 contains 13 residues. Here the CDR3 DNA reads TGTGCCAACCACCGGACAGCAACCGGGGAGCTGTTTTTT. This gives the protein CANHRTATGELFF.

This clone was seen more than once but under ten times. V and J are TRBV25-1 and TRBJ2-4; the match to TRBD1 covers 11 bases. The CDR3 has 16 amino acids. Germline values: CDR1 MGHDK, CDR2 SYGVNS. V lost 1 base, J lost 9 bases, and 8 bases stayed unmatched. The CDR3 here is CASSESGGTGGGIQYF. Here the CDR3 DNA reads TGTGCCAGCAGTGAATCTGGAGGGACAGGGGGAGGCATTCAGTACTTC.

This clone was counted only a few times. The rearrangement uses TRBV19 and TRBJ1-5; no clear D gene. CDR1 is LNHDA and CDR2 is SQIVND in the germline V gene (reference sequence). V was trimmed by 9 bases and J by 0 bases, leaving 9 bases between them. The CDR3 is 13 amino acids. Here the CDR3 DNA reads TGTGCCAGCTCCGCCTATAGCAATCAGCCCCAGCATTTT. This gives the protein CASSAYSNQPQHF.

This clone was observed a handful of times. The chain employs TRBV15 and TRBJ1-6, with D unclear. The CDR3 covers 12 residues. V shed 4 bases and J shed 7 bases, with 5 bases lying between them. From germline, CDR1 is LNHNV and CDR2 YYDKDF (reference sequence). CDR3: CATSTANSPLHF. The CDR3 coding sequence is TGTGCCACCAGCACTGCGAATTCACCCCTCCACTTT.

The chain carries TRBV2 and TRBJ2-5; TRBD1 is a possible D gene (5 bases). Germline CDR1 and CDR2: SNHLY and FYNNEI. V dropped 3 bases and J dropped 3 bases, with 8 bases sitting between them. The CDR3 runs 13 residues. CDR3 region: CASSDAGKETQYF. The CDR3 DNA sequence: TGTGCCAGCAGTGACGCAGGGAAAGAGACCCAGTACTTC.

The V gene is TRBV18, the J gene TRBJ2-2, with 9 bases fitting TRBD1. CDR1 is KGHSH, CDR2 LQKENI, per germline. CDR3 length: 15 amino acids. V shed 6 bases and J 5 bases; nucleotides not matched to a gene: 7. This CDR3 reads CASSEDRGETGELFF. The DNA for the CDR3 is TGTGCCAGCTCCGAGGACAGGGGTGAAACCGGGGAGCTGTTTTTT.

The V gene is TRBV11-2, the J gene TRBJ2-5; 7 positions match TRBD1. J gave up 2 bases and V 5 bases, and 8 bases lay outside the gene matches. The germline gives CDR1 SGHAT, CDR2 FQNNGV. The CDR3 is 15 residues long. CDR3 sequence (DNA): TGTGCCAGCAGCACCCAGACAGGGTCGCAAGAGACCCAGTACTTC. It translates to CASSTQTGSQETQYF. Using reference TRBV11-2 and TRBJ2-5 for the parts outside the CDR3, the full variable domain is EAGVAQSPRYKIIEKRQSVAFWCNPISGHATLYWYQQILGQGPKLLIQFQNNGVVDDSQLPKDRFSAERLKGVDSTLKIQPAKLEDSAVYLCASSTQTGSQETQYFGPGTRLLVL.

In its sample, this clone was seen a few times. This sequence joins TRBV19 and TRBJ2-7; TRBD1 matches at 9 bases. Unmatched junction bases numbered 7, after V lost 6 bases and J lost 4 bases. The V gene's germline CDR1 is LNHDA and CDR2 SQIVND (reference sequence). The CDR3 is 14 amino acids. The CDR3 sequence: CASSPGTGMYEQYF. In nucleotides, the CDR3 is TGTGCCAGTAGCCCCGGGACAGGGATGTACGAGCAGTACTTC.

The J gene is TRBJ2-1, the V gene TRBV4-1; 11 nucleotides agree with TRBD2. Germline V gene lookup returns CDR1 MGHRA and CDR2 YSYEKL. Unmatched junction bases numbered 6, after V lost 1 base and J lost 7 bases. CDR3 length equals 16 residues. CDR3 nucleotides: TGCGCCAGCAGCCAAGGTACTAGCGGGAGAACAAATGAGCAGTTCTTC. Its protein product is CASSQGTSGRTNEQFF.

V is TRBV2 and J is TRBJ2-2, with TRBD1 as a possible D gene (5 bases). The CDR3 spans 14 residues. V was shortened by 1 base and J by 2 bases, with 5 bases between the two germline ends. CDR1 is SNHLY, CDR2 FYNNEI, per germline. CDR3 in amino acids: CASSEGGNTGELFF. Here the CDR3 DNA reads TGTGCCAGCAGTGAAGGGGGCAACACCGGGGAGCTGTTTTTT.

This chain's CDR3 is CASNQGDRSQAEAFF. The CDR3 DNA is TGTGCCAGCAATCAGGGTGACAGGAGCCAGGCTGAAGCTTTCTTT. The rearrangement links TRBV6-1 to TRBJ1-1, with D possibly being TRBD1 (6 bases). The V end was cut by 7 bases, the J end by 6 bases, with 21 bases between. Per the germline V gene, CDR1 is MNHNS and CDR2 is SASEGT. CDR3 length equals 15 residues.

This clone has just a few counts. The chain joins TRBV18 to TRBJ2-1, with 10 bases lining up with TRBD2. Germline assignment: CDR1 KGHSH and CDR2 LQKENI. The V segment lost 3 bases and the J segment 6 bases; nucleotides outside the gene matches: 2. This CDR3 has 14 amino acids. The CDR3 bases are TGTGCCAGCTCACCCCAGCGGGAGGGCAATGAGCAGTTCTTC. Translation gives CASSPQREGNEQFF.

The rearrangement uses TRBV6-1 and TRBJ1-2; 8 positions agree with TRBD1. Unmatched junction bases numbered 11, after V lost 4 bases and J lost 4 bases. This CDR3 has 16 residues. Germline V gene data show CDR1 as MNHNS and CDR2 as SASEGT. The CDR3 DNA reads TGTGCCAGCAGTGGAGCTGGACAGGGAAGCGGCTATGGCTACACCTTC. Protein: CASSGAGQGSGYGYTF.

V and J are TRBV6-1 and TRBJ2-5, with 8 nucleotides matching TRBD1. The V gene's germline CDR1 is MNHNS and CDR2 SASEGT. CDR3 length: 14 residues. J gave up 6 bases and V 6 bases, and 9 bases lay outside the gene matches. CDR3 in DNA: TGTGCCAGCAGCGAGGGCAGGGGGCGAAAGACCCAGTACTTC. Translation gives CASSEGRGRKTQYF.

This clone was seen only a few times. The same CDR3 arises from other DNA sequences in this sample as well. V and J are TRBV18 and TRBJ2-3, with 12 nucleotides matching TRBD2. CDR1 and CDR2 (germline): KGHSH, LQKENI. J gave up 0 bases and V 5 bases, and 3 bases lay outside the gene matches. The CDR3 has 16 amino acids. This CDR3 reads CASSSGLAGSTDTQYF. The CDR3 DNA reads as TGTGCCAGCTCATCCGGACTAGCGGGGAGCACAGATACGCAGTATTTT.

This clone was seen a few times. The chain employs TRBV6-5 and TRBJ2-7; a possible D gene is TRBD2 (6 bases). Germline assignment: CDR1 MNHEY and CDR2 SVGAGI. The CDR3 totals 15 residues. Between the trimmed V and J ends, which lost 2 bases and 7 bases, there was a span of 18 bases. The CDR3 is CASSYRDWGREEQYF. DNA of the CDR3: TGTGCCAGCAGTTACCGGGACTGGGGCAGGGAGGAGCAGTACTTC.

This chain joins TRBV9 and TRBJ2-7; 7 bases match TRBD2. Trimming removed 6 bases from V and 3 bases from J; junction bases left unmatched: 6. CDR3 size: 13 residues. The germline V gene encodes CDR1 SGDLS and CDR2 YYNGEE. Here the CDR3 DNA reads TGTGCCAGCAACGGGGGGTCGGGCTACGAGCAGTACTTC. The encoded protein is CASNGGSGYEQYF. Supplemented by reference TRBV9 and TRBJ2-7, the full variable domain reads DSGVTQTPKHLITATGQRVTLRCSPRSGDLSVYWYQQSLDQGLQFLIQYYNGEERAKGNILERFSAQQFPDLHSELNLSSLELGDSALYFCASNGGSGYEQYFGPGTRLTVT.